Sequencing of this T cell receptor beta chain was carried out in a study of T-cell reconstitution after alpha-beta-depleted transplantation in children. Regarding the study as a whole: Alpha-beta T cells about two months after transplant reportedly derived from several hundred expanded graft clones. From surviving recipient T cells and thymic progenitors came the high day-60 TCRbeta diversity observed in some patients. After one year, T-cell counts and TCRbeta diversity mostly came from new T cells.

TCRbeta library preparation incorporated unique molecular identifiers. MiXCR was run by TCRdb on the PCR reads, yielding one entry per CDR3 protein. The table has roughly 200,000 distinct CDR3 sequences, 9.5% to 13% seen once. At least ten counts were recorded for this clonotype. Its antigen is currently unknown. V was pared by 5 bases and J by 3 bases, with 14 bases between. The CDR3 is 14 residues long. Per germline, CDR1 DFQATT and CDR2 SNEGSKA (reference sequence). The chain combines TRBV20-1 with TRBJ2-1; D gene uncertain. This receptor was obtained from a child younger than two with acute myeloid leukemia, due to receive a stem cell transplant. Here the sequenced sample was PBMCs, taken before TCRalphabeta/CD19-depleted stem cell transplant. CDR3 residues: CSARRPTGYNEQFF. The CDR3 DNA follows: TGCAGTGCTCGGCGACCCACGGGCTACAATGAGCAGTTCTTC.